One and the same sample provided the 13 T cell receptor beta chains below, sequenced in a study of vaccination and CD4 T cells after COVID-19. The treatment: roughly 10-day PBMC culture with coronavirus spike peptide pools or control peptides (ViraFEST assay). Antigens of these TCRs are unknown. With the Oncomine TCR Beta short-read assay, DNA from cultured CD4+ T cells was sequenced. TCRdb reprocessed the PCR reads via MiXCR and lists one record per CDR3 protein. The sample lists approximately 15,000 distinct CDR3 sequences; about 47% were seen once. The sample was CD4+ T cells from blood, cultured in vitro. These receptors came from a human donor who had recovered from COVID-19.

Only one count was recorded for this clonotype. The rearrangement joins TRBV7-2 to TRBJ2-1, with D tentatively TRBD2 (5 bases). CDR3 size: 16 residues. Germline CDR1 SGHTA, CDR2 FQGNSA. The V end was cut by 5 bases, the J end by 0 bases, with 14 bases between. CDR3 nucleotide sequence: TGTGCCAGCAGCACCGGACTTCCGAGCTCCTACAATGAGCAGTTCTTC. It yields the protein CASSTGLPSSYNEQFF.

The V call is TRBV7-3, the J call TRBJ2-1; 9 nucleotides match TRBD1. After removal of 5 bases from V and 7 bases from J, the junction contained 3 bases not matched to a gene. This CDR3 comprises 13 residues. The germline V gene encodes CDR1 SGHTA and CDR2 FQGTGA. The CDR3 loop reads CASSRDRANEQFF. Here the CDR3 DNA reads TGTGCCAGCAGCCGGGACAGGGCTAATGAGCAGTTCTTC.

The CDR3 region has the DNA TGCAGTGCTGAGCCCGGAGCCATGAACACTGAAGCTTTCTTT. This gives the protein CSAEPGAMNTEAFF. The gene calls are TRBV20-1 and TRBJ1-1; D gene uncertain. V lost 5 bases, J lost 0 bases, and 13 bases lay in between. The CDR3 is 14 residues long. Germline V gives CDR1 DFQATT, CDR2 SNEGSKA (reference sequence).

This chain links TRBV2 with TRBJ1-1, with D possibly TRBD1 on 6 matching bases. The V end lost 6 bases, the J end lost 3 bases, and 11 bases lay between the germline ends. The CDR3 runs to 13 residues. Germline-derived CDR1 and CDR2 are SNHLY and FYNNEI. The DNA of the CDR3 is TGTGCCAGCAGCCGCAGGGGTGACACTGAAGCTTTCTTT. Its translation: CASSRRGDTEAFF.

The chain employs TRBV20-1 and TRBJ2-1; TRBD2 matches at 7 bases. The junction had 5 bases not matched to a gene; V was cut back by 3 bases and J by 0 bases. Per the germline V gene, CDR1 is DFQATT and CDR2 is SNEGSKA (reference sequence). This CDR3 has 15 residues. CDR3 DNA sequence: TGCAGTGCTAGTGGGCGCGGGAGCTCCTACAATGAGCAGTTCTTC. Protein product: CSASGRGSSYNEQFF.

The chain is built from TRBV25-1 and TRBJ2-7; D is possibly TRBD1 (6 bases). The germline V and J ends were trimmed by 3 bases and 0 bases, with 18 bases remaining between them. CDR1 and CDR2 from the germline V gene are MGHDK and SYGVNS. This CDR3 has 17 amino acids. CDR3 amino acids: CASSDEYWDTSSYEQYF. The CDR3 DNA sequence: TGTGCCAGCAGTGACGAATACTGGGACACCAGCTCCTACGAGCAGTACTTC.

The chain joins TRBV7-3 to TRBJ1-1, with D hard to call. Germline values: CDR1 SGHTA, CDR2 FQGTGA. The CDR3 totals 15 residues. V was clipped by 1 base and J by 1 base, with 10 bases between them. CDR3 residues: CASSLSGQSNTEAFF. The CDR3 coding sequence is TGTGCCAGCAGCTTAAGTGGGCAGTCGAACACTGAAGCTTTCTTT.

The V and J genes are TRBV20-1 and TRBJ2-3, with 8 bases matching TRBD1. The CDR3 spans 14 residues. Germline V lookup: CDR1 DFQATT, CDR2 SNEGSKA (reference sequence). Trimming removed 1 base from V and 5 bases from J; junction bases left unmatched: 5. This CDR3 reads CSARGQGAGDTQYF. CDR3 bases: TGCAGTGCTAGAGGTCAGGGGGCTGGAGATACGCAGTATTTT.

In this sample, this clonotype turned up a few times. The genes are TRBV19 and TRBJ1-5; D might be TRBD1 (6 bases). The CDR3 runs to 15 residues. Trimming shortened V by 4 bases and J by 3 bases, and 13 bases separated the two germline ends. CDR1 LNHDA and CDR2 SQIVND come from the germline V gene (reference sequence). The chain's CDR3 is CASSKGQSYNQPQHF. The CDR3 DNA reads TGTGCCAGTAGTAAGGGACAAAGTTACAATCAGCCCCAGCATTTT.

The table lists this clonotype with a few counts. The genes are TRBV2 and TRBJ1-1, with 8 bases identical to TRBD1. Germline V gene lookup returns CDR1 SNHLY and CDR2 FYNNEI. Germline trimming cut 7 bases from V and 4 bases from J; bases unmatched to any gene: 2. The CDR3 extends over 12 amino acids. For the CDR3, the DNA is TGTGCCAGCAAAGACAGGGGCACTGAAGCTTTCTTT. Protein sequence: CASKDRGTEAFF.

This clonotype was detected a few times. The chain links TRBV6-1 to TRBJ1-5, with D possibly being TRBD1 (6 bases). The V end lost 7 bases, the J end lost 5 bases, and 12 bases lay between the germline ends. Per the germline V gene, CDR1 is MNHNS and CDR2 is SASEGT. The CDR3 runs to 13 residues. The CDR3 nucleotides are TGTGCCAGCATGGTACAGGGAGATCAGCCCCAGCATTTT. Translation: CASMVQGDQPQHF.

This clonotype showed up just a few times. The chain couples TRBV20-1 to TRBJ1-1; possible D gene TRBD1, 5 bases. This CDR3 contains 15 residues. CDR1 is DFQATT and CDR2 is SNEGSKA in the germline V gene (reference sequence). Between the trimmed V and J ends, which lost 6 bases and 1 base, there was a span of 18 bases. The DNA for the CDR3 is TGCAGTGCAACCGGGTCCATGACAGCGAACACTGAAGCTTTCTTT. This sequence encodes CSATGSMTANTEAFF.

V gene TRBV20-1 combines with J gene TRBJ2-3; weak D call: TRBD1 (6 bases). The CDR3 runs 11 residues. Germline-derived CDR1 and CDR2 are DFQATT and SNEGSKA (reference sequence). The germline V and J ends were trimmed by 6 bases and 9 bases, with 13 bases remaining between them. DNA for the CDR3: TGCAGTGCGGTACAGGGAGCCACGCAGTATTTT. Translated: CSAVQGATQYF.